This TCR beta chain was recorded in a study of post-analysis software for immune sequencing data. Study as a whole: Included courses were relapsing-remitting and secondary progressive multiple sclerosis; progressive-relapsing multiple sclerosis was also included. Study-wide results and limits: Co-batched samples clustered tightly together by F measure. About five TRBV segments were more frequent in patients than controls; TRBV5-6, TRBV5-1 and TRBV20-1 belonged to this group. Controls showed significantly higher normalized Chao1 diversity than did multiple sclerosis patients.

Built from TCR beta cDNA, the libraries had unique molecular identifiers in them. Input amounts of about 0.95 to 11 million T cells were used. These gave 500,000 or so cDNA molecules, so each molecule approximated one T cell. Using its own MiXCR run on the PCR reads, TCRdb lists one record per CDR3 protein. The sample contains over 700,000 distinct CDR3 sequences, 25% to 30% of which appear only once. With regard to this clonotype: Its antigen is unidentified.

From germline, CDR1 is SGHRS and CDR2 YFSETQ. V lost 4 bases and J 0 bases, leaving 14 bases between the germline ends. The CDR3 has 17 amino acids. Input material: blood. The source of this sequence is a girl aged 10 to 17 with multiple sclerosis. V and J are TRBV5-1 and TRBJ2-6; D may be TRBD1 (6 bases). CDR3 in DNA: TGCGCCAGCAGCCAGGGACACCGGAACTCTGGGGCCAACGTCCTGACTTTC. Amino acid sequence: CASSQGHRNSGANVLTF.